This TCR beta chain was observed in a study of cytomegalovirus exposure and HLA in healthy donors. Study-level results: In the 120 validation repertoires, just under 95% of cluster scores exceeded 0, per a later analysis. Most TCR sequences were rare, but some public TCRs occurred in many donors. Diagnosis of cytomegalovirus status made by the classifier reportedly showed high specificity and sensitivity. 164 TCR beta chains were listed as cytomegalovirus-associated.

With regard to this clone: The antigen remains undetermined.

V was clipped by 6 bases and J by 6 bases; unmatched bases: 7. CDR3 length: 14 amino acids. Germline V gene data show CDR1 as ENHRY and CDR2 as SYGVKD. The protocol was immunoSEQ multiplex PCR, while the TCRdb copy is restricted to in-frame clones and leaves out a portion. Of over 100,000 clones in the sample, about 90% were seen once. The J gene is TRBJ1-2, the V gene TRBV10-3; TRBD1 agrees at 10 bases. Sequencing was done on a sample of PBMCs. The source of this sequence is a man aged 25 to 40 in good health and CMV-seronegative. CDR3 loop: CAIRSGQGGDGYTF. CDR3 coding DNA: TGTGCCATCAGGTCCGGACAGGGGGGCGATGGCTACACCTTC.